This T cell receptor beta chain was identified in a study of T-cell memory formation after mild COVID-19. A remark on this clonotype: What it recognizes is unknown.

Constant-segment-primed 5'RACE gave TCR alpha and TCR beta cDNA libraries with sample barcodes and UMIs. TCRdb used MiXCR to reprocess the 5' RACE reads, holding one entry per CDR3 protein. The repertoire consists of hundreds of thousands of distinct CDR3 sequences, with about a fifth occurring once and the leading ten covering around 8.4%. Study-level points and caveats: Pre-infection memory harbored some responding clones, suggesting cross-reactive memory joined. CD4+ contracting clones lay mainly in CM and EM, CD8+ ones in EMRA.

The CDR3 is 13 amino acids. V lost 4 bases to trimming and J lost 5 bases, with 10 bases between them. Germline V gene sequence: CDR1 SGDLS, CDR2 YYNGEE. The clonotype originates from an adult woman who had mild COVID-19 (a few samples of this study predate the infection). Cell type and time point are not known. The sample consisted of PBMCs or a T cell subset sorted from them (not recorded which). The chain joins TRBV9 to TRBJ2-4; D is ambiguous. CDR3 loop: CASSPRFENIQYF. The CDR3 DNA follows: TGTGCCAGCAGCCCTCGGTTCGAAAACATTCAGTACTTC.